This TCR beta chain was sequenced in a study of CD8 T cells in Susac syndrome (dated by TCRdb to between 2018 and 2021). As for the study more broadly: The study used repertoire sequencing to test whether antigen drove CD8+ T cell activation and differentiation in Susac syndrome. Clonality of the CD8+ T cell repertoire was compared between about a dozen healthy donors, around 14 Susac syndrome patients and about 15 multiple sclerosis patients. General study outcomes and caveats: The number of individuals in the TCR sequencing and HLA analysis was acknowledged as relatively small.

RNA was extracted using the RNeasy kit, and roughly 0.5 to 1 ug of the RNA was reverse transcribed with random hexamers. TCR beta CDR3 regions were amplified with the immunoSEQ multiplex PCR assay covering 54 Vbeta and 13 Jbeta segments. PCR amplification bias was corrected by using a synthetic template baseline for primer optimization and computational correction. In the authors' own workflow: Reads were assigned to V, D and J genes according to IMGT and analyzed in immunoSEQ Analyzer, with only productive sequences retained. Clonality was calculated as one minus the Shannon entropy normalized by log2 of the number of productive unique sequences. For each patient and control, public and private clones were evaluated among the 100 most prevalent clones. Clones were defined as Susac-specific if absent from the healthy and MS cohorts, from around 1,000 published viral clones and from other ImmuneACCESS disease sequences. The public reads were reprocessed in TCRdb via fastp at Q25 and MiXCR, keeping in-frame beta chains. Rows matching on CDR3 protein sequence are summarized as one entry with the most common DNA and genes. TCRdb, rather than the study authors, made the V and J calls. The sample table records roughly 150,000 distinct CDR3 sequences; just under 97% of these occur just once. Clones ranked in the top ten supply under 0.15% of the sample.

High-throughput TCR beta sequencing profiled peripheral blood CD8+ and CD4+ T cells from healthy donors, Susac syndrome patients and multiple sclerosis patients. Multiple sclerosis controls were treatment-naive patients with stable or active relapsing-remitting disease fulfilling revised McDonald criteria. Bulk CD8+ and CD4+ T cells were purified magnetically by negative isolation, whereas CD8+ TEMRA cells were enriched by FACS. Blood was drawn into EDTA tubes, processed within 24 hours, and PBMCs were isolated by density gradient centrifugation. PBMCs intended for TCR sequencing were frozen in liquid nitrogen and were later thawed in a 37 degrees C water bath. The sorted or isolated CD4+, CD8+ and CD8+ TEMRA cells had a purity of 90% or higher. V loses 0 bases, J loses 1 base, and the germline ends lie 8 bases apart. Measured from the cysteine to the phenylalanine, the CDR3 is 15 residues long. The CDR3 DNA has 45 bases and is translated from base 1. According to the germline V gene, CDR1 reads SGHDN and CDR2 reads FVKESK.

Concerning this clonotype itself: Its antigen is still unknown. The input lacks base qualities; no much larger clone sits a single base away.

The rearranged segments are TRBV14 and TRBJ2-3, with the identity of the D gene unclear. Sequencing was performed on CD8+ T cells from PBMCs. This sequence originates from a human donor with multiple sclerosis. The bases are TGTGCCAGCAGCCAAGAGGGATTGGGCACAGATACGCAGTATTTT. Its product reads: CASSQEGLGTDTQYF.